This T cell receptor beta chain is from a study of T cell responses to AZD1222 COVID-19 vaccine. Second doses at about 4 or about 12 weeks were pooled. Here immunoSEQ multiplex PCR was the method, and the copy in TCRdb shows in-frame clones only, minus some. The profile shows fewer than 200,000 clones, roughly 92% of them singletons. This CDR3 is built from 15 residues. Looked up from germline, CDR1 is MNHEY and CDR2 is SVGAGI. V lost 7 bases and J lost 8; bases outside the gene matches: 6. The chain joins TRBV6-5 to TRBJ2-2; TRBD2 agrees at 14 bases. Sequenced material: peripheral blood, taken 28 days after the second AZD1222 dose. The sequence was obtained from an adult who received the AZD1222 COVID-19 vaccine. The CDR3 here is CASNGLAGGLGELFF. CDR3 coding DNA: TGTGCCAGCAACGGACTAGCGGGAGGACTTGGGGAGCTGTTTTTT.